The T cell receptor beta chain under discussion was sequenced for a study of cytomegalovirus exposure and HLA in healthy donors. Findings and limits, study-wide: Later analysis identified several of the most significant clusters that appeared linked to common viral pathogens. The study assumed roughly uniform donor sequencing depth for presence/absence analyses. Serostatus for CMV was the only available immune exposure information. By HLA locus, TCR association rates varied in a later analysis, with DRB1 showing the most and HLA-C the fewest.

In the PCR, 60 Vbeta and 13 Jbeta primers were used. Sequenced by immunoSEQ multiplex PCR; TCRdb stores in-frame clones only, minus some. Of about 160,000 clones in the sample, about 75% were seen once. A word on this clone: Its target is not known. The same CDR3 is also encoded by other DNA sequences in this sample.

The CDR3 loop spans 14 amino acids. Germline loops: CDR1 LGHNA, CDR2 YNFKEQ. V was shortened by 1 base and J by 4 bases, with 10 bases between the two germline ends. Specimen: PBMCs. This sequence originates from a female donor in good health and CMV-seronegative. The chain employs TRBV4-2 and TRBJ1-2; D gene ambiguous. CDR3 residues: CASSQARTFYGYTF. The CDR3 DNA reads TGTGCCAGCAGCCAAGCCAGGACTTTCTATGGCTACACCTTC.